This T cell receptor beta chain was sequenced in a study of CD8 T cells in ankylosing spondylitis. Study findings and constraints: Characteristic of ankylosing spondylitis blood, it appeared, was a TCR beta motif comprising roughly 8 highly homologous variants. Previously reported in reactive arthritis synovial fluid and blood were some of the motif variants. Matched ankylosing spondylitis synovial fluid reportedly contained a significantly enriched population of disease-linked clones.

On this clonotype: As yet, its antigen is unknown.

Between the trimmed V and J ends, which lost 5 bases and 7 bases, there was a span of 19 bases. Germline values: CDR1 SGHKS, CDR2 YYEKEE (reference sequence). The CDR3 is made up of 14 amino acids. It was by quantitative 5'-RACE with molecular barcodes that TCR beta libraries were made. Each CDR3 protein is one row after TCRdb ran MiXCR on the 5' RACE reads. In the table there are under 250,000 distinct CDR3 sequences, roughly 32% of which are singletons. The receptor was isolated from a male donor with ankylosing spondylitis or in good health (not recorded which). The rearrangement joins TRBV5-5 to TRBJ2-7; TRBD1 or TRBD2 may be the D gene (5 bases each). The sample comprised blood, either unsorted or a sorted T cell fraction (not recorded which). CDR3 in DNA: TGTGCCAGCAGAGCAACCGGGACGGACCTTGAGCAGTACTTC. Encoded protein: CASRATGTDLEQYF.